This T cell receptor (beta chain) is drawn from a study of response to subunit inactivated influenza vaccine. Notes on the study in general: T cells newly recruited by each seasonal influenza vaccination are few, the authors suggested.

MiXCR was run by TCRdb on the RT-PCR reads, yielding one entry per CDR3 protein. The sample consists of hundreds of thousands of distinct CDR3 sequences, roughly 25% of them appearing once. With respect to this clonotype: Its antigen remains unknown.

Germline V gene sequence: CDR1 SGDLS, CDR2 YYNGEE. V shed 0 bases, J shed 6 bases, and the junction held 8 bases outside the gene matches. The length of the CDR3 is 15 residues. The sample was CD4+ T cells sorted from PBMCs, taken about 5 days after vaccination. This TCR came from a man aged 45-60 years who received an inactivated influenza vaccine. This chain connects TRBV9 to TRBJ2-7; 8 bases line up with TRBD2. The CDR3 DNA is TGTGCCAGCAGCGTAGGAAGCGGGAGCGAAACCGAGCAGTACTTC. This codes for CASSVGSGSETEQYF.